The sample holds a few counts of the clone carrying this T cell receptor (beta chain). Via MiXCR, TCRdb re-called the 5' RACE reads, giving one row per CDR3 protein. The sample has roughly 100,000 distinct CDR3 sequences, 7.5% to 10% seen once. The source of the sample is a study of T cells after yellow fever vaccination. Notes on the study in general: Clonotypes appearing in both CD4 and CD8 compartments existed, and their share was small.

The receptor was isolated from a young man who received the YFV17D yellow fever vaccine. The specimen was CD8+ T cells not binding an NS4B(214-222) dextramer, sorted from PBMCs, collected around 14 days after the first yellow fever vaccination.

The CDR3 DNA reads TGTGCCAGCGGGGACAGGGGTGGCACCGGGGAGCTGTTTTTT. Amino acid sequence: CASGDRGGTGELFF. The V call is TRBV28, the J call TRBJ2-2; 10 bases line up with TRBD1. This CDR3 is built from 14 residues. After removal of 8 bases from V and 4 bases from J, the junction contained 4 bases not matched to a gene. CDR1 is MDHEN, CDR2 SYDVKM, per germline.